The 26 T cell receptor beta chains presented below share a single source sample, sequenced in a study of blood T cell repertoires in COVID-19. Profiling relied on immunoSEQ multiplex PCR, and the TCRdb table lists in-frame clones only, not all of them. The sample shows tens of thousands of clones, just under 85% of them seen only once. What was sequenced was peripheral blood. These TCRs come from a man aged 70-80 years with acute or convalescent COVID-19.

This sequence joins TRBV6-2 or TRBV6-3 and TRBJ2-1, with D possibly being TRBD2 (6 bases). Trimming pared 5 bases from V and 2 bases from J, leaving 13 bases between. Germline V lookup: CDR1 MNHEY, CDR2 SVGEGT. The CDR3 sequence is 15 residues long. The CDR3 sequence is CASSATSLTYNEQFF. In DNA form, the CDR3 reads TGTGCCAGCAGTGCCACTAGCCTAACCTACAATGAGCAGTTCTTC.

V gene TRBV4-1 combines with J gene TRBJ1-2; D is perhaps TRBD1 (5 bases). The V end was cut by 4 bases, the J end by 3 bases, with 12 bases between. The CDR3 is 14 amino acids. CDR1 and CDR2 from the germline V gene are MGHRA and YSYEKL. This chain's CDR3 is CASSLGQPYYGYTF. As DNA, the CDR3 is TGCGCCAGCAGCCTCGGACAACCGTACTATGGCTACACCTTC.

This clone was observed a single time. This chain joins TRBV7-9 and TRBJ2-2, with 9 bases matching TRBD1. V was pared by 5 bases and J by 3 bases, with 4 bases of the junction left unmatched. This CDR3 spans 15 amino acids. Germline V gene data show CDR1 as SEHNR and CDR2 as FQNEAQ (reference sequence). The CDR3 is CASSQGQGDTGELFF. CDR3 coding DNA: TGTGCCAGCAGCCAGGGACAGGGAGACACCGGGGAGCTGTTTTTT.

V gene TRBV7-6 combines with J gene TRBJ2-2; 14 bases are a match to TRBD2. Germline values: CDR1 SGHVS, CDR2 FNYEAQ. The junction had 6 bases not matched to a gene; V was cut back by 4 bases and J by 2 bases. The CDR3 totals 18 residues. CDR3 residues: CASSSRLAGGINTGELFF. Written as DNA, the CDR3 is TGTGCCAGCAGCTCCCGACTAGCGGGGGGGATAAACACCGGGGAGCTGTTTTTT.

CDR3 region: CASSGGASYNEQFF. In DNA, the CDR3 is TGCGCCAGCAGCGGGGGGGCCTCCTACAATGAGCAGTTCTTC. This chain uses TRBV10-2 with TRBJ2-1; TRBD2 matches at 8 bases. The germline CDR1 and CDR2 sequences are WSHSY and SAAADI. The trim removed 6 bases at V and 0 bases at J, leaving 1 base unmatched. This CDR3 contains 14 residues.

This sequence joins TRBV27 and TRBJ2-3; tentatively, D is TRBD2 (6 bases). From germline, CDR1 is MNHEY and CDR2 SMNVEV (reference sequence). Trimming pared 2 bases from V and 1 base from J, leaving 10 bases between. CDR3 length equals 15 residues. CDR3 residues: CASSLDGGGTDTQYF. The CDR3 DNA is TGTGCCAGCAGTTTAGACGGCGGGGGCACAGATACGCAGTATTTT.

This clone turned up a few times. J is TRBJ2-5 and V is TRBV5-4; a possible D gene is TRBD1 (5 bases). The germline V gene encodes CDR1 SGHNT and CDR2 YYREEE (reference sequence). This CDR3 region has 17 residues. V was trimmed by 2 bases and J by 2 bases, leaving 19 bases between them. The CDR3 coding sequence is TGTGCCAGCAGCTTCTCGCTACAGGAGCCGTCTCAAGAGACCCAGTACTTC. Residues: CASSFSLQEPSQETQYF. The full variable domain, rest sourced from reference TRBV5-4 and TRBJ2-5, is ETGVTQSPTHLIKTRGQQVTLRCSSQSGHNTVSWYQQALGQGPQFIFQYYREEENGRGNFPPRFSGLQFPNYSSELNVNALELDDSALYLCASSFSLQEPSQETQYFGPGTRLLVL.

This clone was counted between two and nine times. The chain uses TRBV7-2 and TRBJ1-5; a weak D match, TRBD1 (5 bases). The CDR3 runs to 15 residues. The V and J ends lost 1 base and 3 bases respectively, with 10 bases between them. Germline values: CDR1 SGHTA, CDR2 FQGNSA. CDR3 sequence: CASSLGGRDNQPQHF. DNA for the CDR3: TGTGCCAGCAGCTTAGGGGGCAGGGACAATCAGCCCCAGCATTTT.

This clone was seen only once. The genes are TRBV20-1 and TRBJ2-3; TRBD1 is a possible D gene (6 bases). Germline loops: CDR1 DFQATT, CDR2 SNEGSKA (reference sequence). Trimming removed 3 bases from V and 6 bases from J, with 16 bases in between. The CDR3 has 14 amino acids. This CDR3 is CSASLKRGSDTQYF. The CDR3 DNA reads as TGCAGTGCTAGTCTTAAGAGGGGGTCGGATACGCAGTATTTT.

About this clone itself: At one end, the junction sequence differs from germline, possibly due to a read error. The chain uses TRBV3-1 (or the pseudogene TRBV3-2) and TRBJ2-7; possible D gene TRBD2, 6 bases. CDR1 is LGHDT, CDR2 YNNKEL, per germline (reference sequence). This CDR3 is built from 12 residues. CDR3 sequence (DNA): TGTGCCAGCAGCCAAGAACTCCGGGAGCAGTGCTTC. It specifies CASSQELREQCF.

The rearrangement joins TRBV11-3 to TRBJ2-1; possible D gene TRBD2, 6 bases. This CDR3 spans 14 amino acids. Germline V lookup: CDR1 SGHNT, CDR2 YENEEA. Deletions cut 2 bases from V and 2 bases from J, with 7 bases between. CDR3 loop: CASSLTGAYNEQFF. The CDR3, as DNA: TGTGCCAGCAGCTTAACGGGGGCCTACAATGAGCAGTTCTTC. Together with reference TRBV11-3 and TRBJ2-1, the CDR3 gives the full variable domain: EAGVVQSPRYKIIEKKQPVAFWCNPISGHNTLYWYLQNLGQGPELLIRYENEEAVDDSQLPKDRFSAERLKGVDSTLKIQPAELGDSAVYLCASSLTGAYNEQFFGPGTRLTVL.

The chain carries TRBV7-3 and TRBJ2-2; no clear D. Per the germline V gene, CDR1 is SGHTA and CDR2 is FQGTGA. The CDR3 consists of 13 residues. V was trimmed by 1 base and J by 7 bases, leaving 7 bases between them. The CDR3 region is CASSLNPSGELFF. The CDR3 coding sequence is TGTGCCAGCAGCTTAAATCCTAGCGGGGAGCTGTTTTTT.

The CDR3 DNA reads as TGTGCCAGTAGTAAACAGGGGGTTCTCTCTGAAGCTTTCTTT. Translation gives CASSKQGVLSEAFF. The genes are TRBV19 and TRBJ1-1; TRBD1 agrees at 8 bases. Per the germline V gene, CDR1 is LNHDA and CDR2 is SQIVND (reference sequence). V was pared by 4 bases and J by 6 bases, with 7 bases of the junction left unmatched. CDR3 size: 14 residues.

The chain carries TRBV4-2 and TRBJ2-1; the D gene is possibly TRBD2 (5 bases). In germline, CDR1 is LGHNA, CDR2 YNFKEQ. The CDR3 contains 16 residues. With 4 bases removed from V and 3 bases from J, the gap between germline ends came to 16 bases. This CDR3 reads CASSPSTAGVYNEQFF. The CDR3, as DNA: TGTGCCAGCAGCCCATCCACCGCCGGGGTCTACAATGAGCAGTTCTTC.

J is TRBJ2-1 and V is TRBV9; 11 bases are shared with TRBD2. V was clipped by 3 bases and J by 9 bases; unmatched bases: 11. There are 16 residues in the CDR3. CDR1 SGDLS and CDR2 YYNGEE come from the germline V gene. CDR3 sequence (DNA): TGTGCCAGCAGCGGGCTACTAGCGGGGGCCGGCGGTGAGCAGTTCTTC. Protein product: CASSGLLAGAGGEQFF.

The V gene is TRBV24-1, the J gene TRBJ2-7; TRBD1 matches at 9 bases. Germline-derived CDR1 and CDR2 are KGHDR and SFDVKD. The CDR3 is 12 residues long. CDR3 bases: TGTGCCACCAGTGATTTTTATGGACAGGGGTTAGTC. Translating gives CATSDFYGQGLV.

The V call is TRBV5-6, the J call TRBJ1-2; 7 bases are a match to TRBD1. Per the germline V gene, CDR1 is SGHDT and CDR2 is YYEEEE. Trimming took 3 bases from V and 0 from J; bases not matched to a gene: 2. CDR3 length equals 14 residues. The CDR3 here is CASSWGQSNYGYTF. CDR3 nucleotide sequence: TGTGCCAGCAGCTGGGGACAGTCTAACTATGGCTACACCTTC.

The genes are TRBV5-1 and TRBJ2-3; 7 nucleotides line up with TRBD2. V was clipped by 1 base and J by 0 bases; unmatched bases: 5. The CDR3 covers 16 residues. Per germline, CDR1 SGHRS and CDR2 YFSETQ. CDR3 sequence reads: CASSLTSAHSTDTQYF. The DNA of the CDR3 is TGCGCCAGCAGCTTGACTAGCGCTCATAGCACAGATACGCAGTATTTT.

This chain joins TRBV7-9 and TRBJ2-5, with D maybe TRBD2 (6 bases). The CDR3 runs 15 residues. V dropped 3 bases and J dropped 5 bases, with 16 bases sitting between them. CDR1 SEHNR and CDR2 FQNEAQ come from the germline V gene (reference sequence). The CDR3 here is CASSFPAGGWETQYF. The CDR3 nucleotides read TGTGCCAGCAGCTTCCCTGCCGGGGGATGGGAGACCCAGTACTTC.

The rearrangement uses TRBV5-1 and TRBJ2-2; 9 bases line up with TRBD2. The CDR3 is made up of 16 amino acids. With 3 bases clipped from V and 4 bases from J, the junction kept 7 bases outside the gene matches. Germline lookup yields CDR1 SGHRS and CDR2 YFSETQ. DNA of the CDR3: TGCGCCAGCAGCTCCGCGGGGGGGCCGGGCACCGGGGAGCTGTTTTTT. Its protein is CASSSAGGPGTGELFF.

The genes are TRBV10-3 and TRBJ1-2; TRBD1 aligns across 7 bases. The V and J ends lost 7 bases and 8 bases, in that order; junction bases with no gene match: 13. Germline loops: CDR1 ENHRY, CDR2 SYGVKD. There are 14 residues in the CDR3. The CDR3: CAINTGTEGLGYTF. The CDR3, as DNA: TGTGCCATCAACACCGGGACAGAGGGACTCGGCTACACCTTC.

The V and J genes are TRBV6-5 and TRBJ2-7; weak D call: TRBD1 (5 bases). This CDR3 region has 13 residues. V gave up 2 bases and J gave up 3 bases, with 8 bases separating them. The V gene's germline CDR1 is MNHEY and CDR2 SVGAGI. CDR3 DNA sequence: TGTGCCAGCAGTTACCGGCAGGGCTACGAGCAGTACTTC. As protein: CASSYRQGYEQYF.

The chain carries TRBV5-4 and TRBJ2-1, with 14 bases identical to TRBD2. V shed 5 bases, J shed 7 bases, and the junction held 5 bases outside the gene matches. This CDR3 has 15 amino acids. Germline CDR1 is SGHNT and CDR2 is YYREEE (reference sequence). The CDR3 loop reads CASSKGLAGANEQFF. CDR3 nucleotide sequence: TGTGCCAGCAGTAAGGGACTAGCGGGGGCTAATGAGCAGTTCTTC.

This rearrangement joins TRBV5-4 to TRBJ2-5; D call uncertain. Germline V gives CDR1 SGHNT, CDR2 YYREEE (reference sequence). Trimming pared 0 bases from V and 5 bases from J, leaving 2 bases between. The CDR3 length is 11 residues. CDR3 nucleotide sequence: TGTGCCAGCAGCTTGGCGGAGACCCAGTACTTC. Amino acids: CASSLAETQYF.

The chain couples TRBV19 to TRBJ1-5; D is unclear. Between the trimmed V and J ends, which lost 0 bases and 2 bases, there was a span of 14 bases. The CDR3 consists of 17 residues. Germline CDR1 and CDR2: LNHDA and SQIVND (reference sequence). This CDR3 reads CASSIDHSFLGNQPQHF. CDR3 nucleotides: TGTGCCAGTAGTATAGATCACAGCTTCCTTGGCAATCAGCCCCAGCATTTT. The full variable domain, rest sourced from reference TRBV19 and TRBJ1-5, is DGGITQSPKYLFRKEGQNVTLSCEQNLNHDAMYWYRQDPGQGLRLIYYSQIVNDFQKGDIAEGYSVSREKKESFPLTVTSAQKNPTAFYLCASSIDHSFLGNQPQHFGDGTRLSIL.

J is TRBJ2-2 and V is TRBV19; D not certain. Germline V gene sequence: CDR1 LNHDA, CDR2 SQIVND (reference sequence). Trimming took off 5 bases at V and 2 bases at J, with 6 bases between the two ends. The CDR3 consists of 13 residues. CDR3 DNA: TGTGCCAGTAGTCTAATCAACACCGGGGAGCTGTTTTTT. Translating it yields CASSLINTGELFF.